Shown below are 27 T cell receptor beta chains from a single sample sequenced in a study of T cells in localized non-small cell lung cancer. TCRdb's copy holds only in-frame clones and misses some; the assay was immunoSEQ multiplex PCR. The sample consists of more than 2,000 clones, approximately 32% of them appearing once. The material was normal lung tissue next to the tumor, obtained before any cancer treatment. The receptors shown here come from an older male donor with stage I squamous cell lung carcinoma.

This clone was picked up a small number of times. The rearrangement joins TRBV19 to TRBJ2-1, with 8 bases fitting TRBD2. CDR3 length equals 15 residues. Trimming cost V 2 bases and J 7 bases; bases outside gene matches: 7. Germline V gene data show CDR1 as LNHDA and CDR2 as SQIVND (reference sequence). The DNA of the CDR3 is TGTGCCAGTAGTATATTCGGGACTAGTGGAAATGAGCAGTTCTTC. It encodes CASSIFGTSGNEQFF. The full variable domain, rest sourced from reference TRBV19 and TRBJ2-1, is DGGITQSPKYLFRKEGQNVTLSCEQNLNHDAMYWYRQDPGQGLRLIYYSQIVNDFQKGDIAEGYSVSREKKESFPLTVTSAQKNPTAFYLCASSIFGTSGNEQFFGPGTRLTVL.

The chain couples TRBV25-1 to TRBJ1-5, with 11 bases fitting TRBD1. Trimming took 3 bases from V and 4 from J; bases not matched to a gene: 2. This CDR3 is 15 amino acids long. CDR1 and CDR2 from the germline V gene are MGHDK and SYGVNS. In DNA form, the CDR3 reads TGTGCCAGCAGTGAGGGGGACAGGGGGAATCAGCCCCAGCATTTT. Translating it yields CASSEGDRGNQPQHF.

The rearrangement links TRBV18 to TRBJ2-5, with 12 nucleotides matching TRBD2. The CDR3 is 16 amino acids. Unmatched junction bases numbered 8, after V lost 6 bases and J lost 3 bases. Germline loops: CDR1 KGHSH, CDR2 LQKENI. The CDR3 protein is CASSYRLAGVEETQYF. In DNA form, the CDR3 reads TGTGCCAGCTCTTATCGACTAGCGGGAGTTGAAGAGACCCAGTACTTC. Full variable domain (missing parts from reference TRBV18 and TRBJ2-5): NAGVMQNPRHLVRRRGQEARLRCSPMKGHSHVYWYRQLPEEGLKFMVYLQKENIIDESGMPKERFSAEFPKEGPSILRIQQVVRGDSAAYFCASSYRLAGVEETQYFGPGTRLLVL.

The chain uses TRBV18 and TRBJ2-1; 7 nucleotides align to TRBD2. The CDR3 has 14 residues. V trimming: 5 bases; J trimming: 3 bases; junction bases outside the gene matches: 4. From germline, CDR1 is KGHSH and CDR2 LQKENI. The CDR3 sequence: CASSKASGYNEQFF. Written as DNA, the CDR3 is TGTGCCAGCTCAAAGGCTAGCGGCTACAATGAGCAGTTCTTC.

This clone was observed once. This chain uses TRBV28 with TRBJ1-1; D not certain. CDR3 length: 13 amino acids. The germline V gene encodes CDR1 MDHEN and CDR2 SYDVKM. The V end was cut by 6 bases, the J end by 7 bases, with 15 bases between. In DNA form, the CDR3 reads TGTGCCAGCAGCTCCCTGGAGACGGGTGAAGCTTTCTTT. Amino acid sequence: CASSSLETGEAFF.

This clone was observed a single time. The V call is TRBV14, the J call TRBJ2-5; 10 bases map to TRBD2. Germline V gene sequence: CDR1 SGHDN, CDR2 FVKESK. With 0 bases clipped from V and 4 bases from J, the junction kept 5 bases outside the gene matches. This CDR3 comprises 16 residues. The DNA for the CDR3 is TGTGCCAGCAGCCAAGAAGCGGGAGGGCCGGTAGAGACCCAGTACTTC. Its protein product is CASSQEAGGPVETQYF.

This clone was counted between two and nine times. The J gene is TRBJ1-5, the V gene TRBV30, with TRBD1 identical over 8 bases. The V segment lost 0 bases and the J segment 3 bases; nucleotides outside the gene matches: 4. Germline assignment: CDR1 GTSNPN and CDR2 SVGIG (reference sequence). The CDR3 has 15 residues. The CDR3 loop is CAWSVAGGLNQPQHF. The DNA of the CDR3 is TGTGCCTGGAGTGTAGCAGGGGGCCTCAATCAGCCCCAGCATTTT.

The J gene is TRBJ2-3, the V gene TRBV5-1; TRBD2 matches at 7 bases. Trimming at V came to 3 bases and at J to 0 bases, leaving 7 bases not matched to a gene. Germline loops: CDR1 SGHRS, CDR2 YFSETQ. This CDR3 contains 16 residues. As DNA, the CDR3 is TGCGCCAGCAGCTGGTCGGGGGGACCTAGCACAGATACGCAGTATTTT. Protein product: CASSWSGGPSTDTQYF.

CDR3 coding DNA: TGTGCCAGCAGTTACAGGGACACCGGGGAGCTGTTTTTT. Its protein is CASSYRDTGELFF. The V call is TRBV6-8, the J call TRBJ2-2; the D is unclear. This CDR3 is built from 13 residues. CDR1 MNHGY and CDR2 SAAAGT come from the germline V gene. Trimming stripped 2 bases from V and 3 bases from J, with 4 bases between.

The rearrangement links TRBV29-1 to TRBJ1-1; maybe TRBD1 (5 bases). V was pared by 7 bases and J by 6 bases, with 18 bases between. Germline CDR1 is SQVTM and CDR2 is ANQGSEA. The CDR3 covers 13 residues. This CDR3 is CSGRGILLSEAFF. CDR3 coding DNA: TGCAGCGGTCGGGGGATACTATTATCTGAAGCTTTCTTT.

This rearrangement joins TRBV29-1 to TRBJ2-1; TRBD1 is a possible D gene (6 bases). Germline V gene sequence: CDR1 SQVTM, CDR2 ANQGSEA. Trimming pared 7 bases from V and 7 bases from J, leaving 14 bases between. The CDR3 runs 12 residues. CDR3: CSAPVGANEQFF. DNA for the CDR3: TGCAGCGCCCCGGTGGGGGCGAATGAGCAGTTCTTC.

The chain recombines TRBV19 with TRBJ2-7; a possible D gene is TRBD1 (6 bases). Germline CDR1 reads LNHDA; CDR2 reads SQIVND (reference sequence). V lost 5 bases and J lost 0, with 14 bases in between. This CDR3 comprises 15 residues. DNA of the CDR3: TGTGCCAGTAGTGCCCGACAGGACAGCTCCTACGAGCAGTACTTC. It translates to CASSARQDSSYEQYF. Using reference TRBV19 and TRBJ2-7 for the parts outside the CDR3, the full variable domain is DGGITQSPKYLFRKEGQNVTLSCEQNLNHDAMYWYRQDPGQGLRLIYYSQIVNDFQKGDIAEGYSVSREKKESFPLTVTSAQKNPTAFYLCASSARQDSSYEQYFGPGTRLTVT.

This clone is categorized as large (0.1 to 1%). The chain is built from TRBV28 and TRBJ2-7; D not certain. Trimming left V 2 bases short and J 2 bases short, with 7 bases between. This CDR3 has 13 amino acids. Germline-derived CDR1 and CDR2 are MDHEN and SYDVKM. The CDR3 DNA reads TGTGCCAGCAGTTTAAGTGCAACCTACGAGCAGTACTTC. It specifies CASSLSATYEQYF. Full variable domain (rest looked up from reference TRBV28 and TRBJ2-7): DVKVTQSSRYLVKRTGEKVFLECVQDMDHENMFWYRQDPGLGLRLIYFSYDVKMKEKGDIPEGYSVSREKKERFSLILESASTNQTSMYLCASSLSATYEQYFGPGTRLTVT.

By share, this clone counts as medium-sized. This chain joins TRBV9 and TRBJ2-3; tentatively, D is TRBD1 or TRBD2 (6 bases each). Germline V lookup: CDR1 SGDLS, CDR2 YYNGEE. CDR3 length equals 14 residues. V lost 4 bases, J lost 5 bases, and 14 bases lay in between. The CDR3, as DNA: TGTGCCAGCAGCATGGGGGGCTACGGAGATACGCAGTATTTT. Translating it yields CASSMGGYGDTQYF.

The rearrangement uses TRBV28 and TRBJ2-1, with a tentative D call TRBD2 (6 bases). The CDR3 contains 14 residues. The germline CDR1 and CDR2 sequences are MDHEN and SYDVKM. Between the trimmed V and J ends, which lost 3 bases and 8 bases, there was a span of 14 bases. In DNA, the CDR3 is TGTGCCAGCAGTTTGAGCAGGGAGGTGGATGAGCAGTTCTTC. This codes for CASSLSREVDEQFF.

The genes are TRBV19 and TRBJ2-1, with 8 nucleotides matching TRBD2. Germline V gene data show CDR1 as LNHDA and CDR2 as SQIVND (reference sequence). CDR3 length equals 15 residues. Losses at the gene ends were 2 bases for V and 13 bases for J; bases not matched to a gene: 13. DNA for the CDR3: TGTGCCAGTAGTATAATCAGAGGTGCGGGAGGTGAACAGTTCTTC. It specifies CASSIIRGAGGEQFF.

The chain joins TRBV9 to TRBJ1-1; 7 bases are a match to TRBD1. The J segment lost 0 bases and the V segment lost 10 bases, leaving 6 bases of the junction unmatched. Germline-derived CDR1 and CDR2 are SGDLS and YYNGEE. This CDR3 contains 13 residues. CDR3 region: CALRGDLNTEAFF. The DNA of the CDR3 is TGTGCCCTCAGGGGGGATTTGAACACTGAAGCTTTCTTT.

The sample holds a few counts of this clone. The rearrangement joins TRBV7-5 to TRBJ2-2; no check of the table's D call, TRBD1, against the DNA was made. TRBV7-5 is a pseudogene locus. CDR3 length equals 16 residues. The DNA for the CDR3 is TGTGCCAGCAGCCTCGGACAGGGAGAGAGCACCGGGGAGCTGTTTTTT. Translated: CASSLGQGESTGELFF.

This rearrangement joins TRBV30 to TRBJ2-7; tentatively, D is TRBD1 (5 bases). Per the germline V gene, CDR1 is GTSNPN and CDR2 is SVGIG (reference sequence). The CDR3 runs 12 residues. V shed 2 bases and J shed 5 bases, with 10 bases lying between them. The CDR3 protein is CAWSRQGHEQYF. CDR3 bases: TGTGCCTGGAGTAGGCAGGGCCACGAGCAGTACTTC.

The CDR3: CATSRGRSGNTIYF. CDR3 in DNA: TGTGCCACCAGCAGAGGACGGTCTGGAAACACCATATATTTT. The chain combines TRBV15 with TRBJ1-3; D not certain. The germline V and J ends were trimmed by 1 base and 1 base, with 5 bases remaining between them. The CDR3 contains 14 residues. Germline CDR1 and CDR2: LNHNV and YYDKDF (reference sequence).

By frequency in the sample, this clone is medium-sized. This rearrangement joins TRBV9 to TRBJ2-1; the match to TRBD2 covers 12 bases. Germline-derived CDR1 and CDR2 are SGDLS and YYNGEE. This CDR3 spans 15 amino acids. Trimming cost V 2 bases and J 6 bases; bases outside gene matches: 3. The CDR3 spells CASSVTSGSSNEQFF. CDR3 bases: TGTGCCAGCAGCGTGACTAGCGGGAGTAGCAATGAGCAGTTCTTC.

The chain combines TRBV15 with TRBJ2-2, with a weak D call TRBD2 (6 bases). This CDR3 contains 18 residues. CDR1 and CDR2 (germline): LNHNV, YYDKDF (reference sequence). Trimming shortened V by 0 bases and J by 2 bases, and 16 bases separated the two germline ends. CDR3 sequence (DNA): TGTGCCACCAGCAGAGATTCGGTGCGGGGCACAAACACCGGGGAGCTGTTTTTT. The encoded protein is CATSRDSVRGTNTGELFF.

This chain joins TRBV19 and TRBJ2-2; D is unclear. V was pared by 4 bases and J by 7 bases, with 10 bases between. Germline CDR1 is LNHDA and CDR2 is SQIVND (reference sequence). This CDR3 region has 13 residues. CDR3 in DNA: TGTGCCAGTAGTACCGGTCTGAGCGGGGAGCTGTTTTTT. Protein sequence: CASSTGLSGELFF.

This clone counts as medium-sized (0.01 to 0.1%). V usage is TRBV6-8 and J usage is TRBJ1-1, with TRBD1 as a possible D gene (6 bases). CDR3 length equals 16 residues. The V end was cut by 6 bases, the J end by 3 bases, with 20 bases between. CDR1 and CDR2 from the germline V gene are MNHGY and SAAAGT. The CDR3, as DNA: TGTGCCAGCAGGGAACACCGGGGGGGCTGGTACACTGAAGCTTTCTTT. Its protein product is CASREHRGGWYTEAFF.

The chain is built from TRBV6-7 and TRBJ2-5; D is undetermined. TRBV6-7 is reported as an ORF; its role is uncertain. The CDR3 consists of 11 residues. With 6 bases removed from V and 5 bases from J, the gap between germline ends came to 7 bases. This chain's CDR3 is CASRIMETQYF. The CDR3 nucleotides are TGTGCCAGCAGAATTATGGAGACCCAGTACTTC.

This clone has more than one count but fewer than ten. V and J are TRBV9 and TRBJ2-1, with 12 bases fitting TRBD2. This CDR3 is built from 14 residues. CDR1 is SGDLS, CDR2 YYNGEE, per germline. The J segment lost 10 bases and the V segment lost 3 bases, leaving 5 bases of the junction unmatched. CDR3: CASSADGLAGEQFF. CDR3 sequence (DNA): TGTGCCAGCAGCGCGGACGGACTAGCGGGAGAGCAGTTCTTC. Based on the CDR3 plus reference TRBV9 and TRBJ2-1, the full variable domain is DSGVTQTPKHLITATGQRVTLRCSPRSGDLSVYWYQQSLDQGLQFLIQYYNGEERAKGNILERFSAQQFPDLHSELNLSSLELGDSALYFCASSADGLAGEQFFGPGTRLTVL.

This clone was counted between two and nine times. CDR3 region: CASSPPGGQYEQYF. In nucleotides, the CDR3 is TGTGCCAGCTCACCACCCGGAGGGCAGTACGAGCAGTACTTC. This chain uses TRBV18 with TRBJ2-7; the D gene is possibly TRBD2 (6 bases). The CDR3 is 14 residues long. Germline CDR1 and CDR2: KGHSH and LQKENI. Trimming stripped 0 bases from V and 4 bases from J, with 10 bases between.